The T cell receptor (beta chain) described here comes from a study of post-analysis software for immune sequencing data. About the research overall: Clinical courses comprised relapsing-remitting, secondary progressive and progressive-relapsing multiple sclerosis.

Germline CDR1 ENHRY, CDR2 SYGVKD. V shed 4 bases and J 1 base; nucleotides not matched to a gene: 2. The CDR3 covers 14 residues. General observations from the study: Included in a set of 5 or 6 TRBV segments more frequent in patients than controls were TRBV5-6, TRBV5-1 and TRBV20-1.

TCR beta libraries were prepared from cDNA with unique molecular identifiers. MiXCR was run by TCRdb on the PCR reads, yielding one entry per CDR3 protein. Of roughly 670,000 distinct CDR3 sequences in the sample, around 60% were seen once. Note on this clonotype: Its specificity is unknown.

The chain is built from TRBV10-3 and TRBJ2-3; the match to TRBD1 covers 7 bases. The TCR sequence derives from a girl aged 2 to 9 with multiple sclerosis. Sequencing was performed on blood. The CDR3 DNA is TGTGCCATCAGTGGACAGGGAGGCACAGATACGCAGTATTTT. Its protein is CAISGQGGTDTQYF.